This TCR beta chain was sequenced in a study of esophageal squamous cell carcinoma under preoperative chemotherapy. Study results and limitations: Paclitaxel-nedaplatin therapy caused immediate, substantial clonotype frequency changes.

Per germline, CDR1 MNHNS and CDR2 SASEGT. The CDR3 spans 15 residues. Time point denoted: before preoperative PTX-NDP chemotherapy. Preoperative chemotherapy with paclitaxel-nedaplatin was given to patients before surgery. TCRdb passed the PCR reads through MiXCR, listing each CDR3 protein once. Among about 12,000 distinct CDR3 sequences listed, 50% to 55% were seen once. To note about this clonotype: Antigen specificity is unknown. An end of the junction differs from the germline gene, which may be a read error.

Sampling was done from a patient given preoperative chemotherapy. The sequence was collected from a human donor with esophageal squamous cell carcinoma. The donor label of this sample is uncertain. The J gene is TRBJ2-1, the V gene TRBV6-1, with TRBD2 matching 7 bases. The CDR3: CARGPGGGDPETQYF. The CDR3 DNA is TGTGCCAGGGGTCCCGGGGGAGGGGACCCAGAGACGCAGTACTTT.